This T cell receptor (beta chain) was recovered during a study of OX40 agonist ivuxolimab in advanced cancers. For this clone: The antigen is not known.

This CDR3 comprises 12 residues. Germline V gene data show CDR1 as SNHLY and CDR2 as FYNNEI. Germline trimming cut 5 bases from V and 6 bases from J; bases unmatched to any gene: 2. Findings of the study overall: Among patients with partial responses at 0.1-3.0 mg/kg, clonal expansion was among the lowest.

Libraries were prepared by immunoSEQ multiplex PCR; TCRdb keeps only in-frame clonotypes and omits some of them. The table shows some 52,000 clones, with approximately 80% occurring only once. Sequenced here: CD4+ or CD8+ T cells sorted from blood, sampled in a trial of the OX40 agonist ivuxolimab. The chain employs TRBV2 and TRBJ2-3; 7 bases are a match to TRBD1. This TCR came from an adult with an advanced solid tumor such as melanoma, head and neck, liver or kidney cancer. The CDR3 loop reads CASSTGVDTQYF. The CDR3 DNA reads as TGTGCCAGCAGTACAGGGGTCGATACGCAGTATTTT. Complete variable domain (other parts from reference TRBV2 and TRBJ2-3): EPEVTQTPSHQVTQMGQEVILRCVPISNHLYFYWYRQILGQKVEFLVSFYNNEISEKSEIFDDQFSVERPDGSNFTLKIRSTKLEDSAMYFCASSTGVDTQYFGPGTRLTVL.